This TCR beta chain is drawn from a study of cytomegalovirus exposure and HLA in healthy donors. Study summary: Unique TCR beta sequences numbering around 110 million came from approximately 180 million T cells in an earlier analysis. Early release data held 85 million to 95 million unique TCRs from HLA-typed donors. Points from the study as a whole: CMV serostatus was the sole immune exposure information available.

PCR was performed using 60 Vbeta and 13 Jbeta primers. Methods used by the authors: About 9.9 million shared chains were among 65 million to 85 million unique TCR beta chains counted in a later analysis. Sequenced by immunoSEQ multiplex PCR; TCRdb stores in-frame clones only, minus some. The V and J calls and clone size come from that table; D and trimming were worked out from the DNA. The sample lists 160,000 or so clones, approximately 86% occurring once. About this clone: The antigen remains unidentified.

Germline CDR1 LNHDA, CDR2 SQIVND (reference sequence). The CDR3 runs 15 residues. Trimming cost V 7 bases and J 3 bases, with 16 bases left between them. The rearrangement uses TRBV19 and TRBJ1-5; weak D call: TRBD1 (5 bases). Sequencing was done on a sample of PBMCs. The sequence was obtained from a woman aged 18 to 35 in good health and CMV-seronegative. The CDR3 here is CASISSGMSNQPQHF. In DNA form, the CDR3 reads TGTGCCAGTATCTCCTCAGGGATGTCCAATCAGCCCCAGCATTTT. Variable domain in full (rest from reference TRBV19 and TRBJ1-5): DGGITQSPKYLFRKEGQNVTLSCEQNLNHDAMYWYRQDPGQGLRLIYYSQIVNDFQKGDIAEGYSVSREKKESFPLTVTSAQKNPTAFYLCASISSGMSNQPQHFGDGTRLSIL.